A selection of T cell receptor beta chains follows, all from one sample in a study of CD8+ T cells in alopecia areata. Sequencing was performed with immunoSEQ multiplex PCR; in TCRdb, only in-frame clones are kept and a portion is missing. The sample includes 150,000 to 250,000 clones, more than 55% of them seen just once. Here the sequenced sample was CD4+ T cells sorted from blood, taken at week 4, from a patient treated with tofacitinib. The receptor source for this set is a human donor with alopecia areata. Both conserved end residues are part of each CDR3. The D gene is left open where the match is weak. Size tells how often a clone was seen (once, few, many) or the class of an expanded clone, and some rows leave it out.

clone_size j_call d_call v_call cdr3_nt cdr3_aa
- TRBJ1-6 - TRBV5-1 TGCGCCAGCAGGGTAGGGAGTTCGGGTTCACCCCTCCACTTT CASRVGSSGSPLHF
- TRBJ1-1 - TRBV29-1 TGCAGCGTTGAGGTGGCGATGAACACTGAAGCTTTCTTT CSVEVAMNTEAFF
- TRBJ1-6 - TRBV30 TGTGCCTGGATGAGGCAGGCCGATTCACCCCTCCACTTT CAWMRQADSPLHF
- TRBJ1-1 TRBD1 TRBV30 TGTGCCTGGAGTGGGGACAGTGGGCCCTTTGAAGCTTTCTTT CAWSGDSGPFEAFF
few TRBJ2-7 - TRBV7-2 TGTGCCAGCAGGTCAACCTACGAGCAGTACTTC CASRSTYEQYF
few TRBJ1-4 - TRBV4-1 TGCGCCAGCAGCCAACTTGGACGGCGGAGGGATAATGAAAAACTGTTTTTT CASSQLGRRRDNEKLFF
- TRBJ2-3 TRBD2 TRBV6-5 TGTGCCAGTCAGCGGGGCCGCACAGATACGCAGTATTTT CASQRGRTDTQYF
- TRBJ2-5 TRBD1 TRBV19 TGTGCCAGTAGTGGACAGGGTCGTGAGACCCAGTACTTC CASSGQGRETQYF
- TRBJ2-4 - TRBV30 TGTGCCTGGAGTTTCCAAAACATTCAGTACTTC CAWSFQNIQYF
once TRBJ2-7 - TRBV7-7 TGTGCTAGCAGCCTCAACGCGGGACCGGGTGTGGGCGAGCAGTACTTC CASSLNAGPGVGEQYF
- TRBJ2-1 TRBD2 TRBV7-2 TGTGCCAGCAGCTTAGTGGGCTCTAGCGGGGGACCTAATGAGCAGTTCTTC CASSLVGSSGGPNEQFF
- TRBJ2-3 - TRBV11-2 TGTGCCAGCAGCTTCGGGACTAGCACAGATACGCAGTATTTT CASSFGTSTDTQYF
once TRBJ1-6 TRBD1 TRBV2 TGTGCCAGCAGTGAAGAGGAACAGGGGAATTCACCCCTCCACTTT CASSEEEQGNSPLHF
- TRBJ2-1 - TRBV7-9 TGTGCCAGCAGCGCCACAGGGTTTGAGCAGTTCTTC CASSATGFEQFF
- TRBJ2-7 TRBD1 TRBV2 TGTGCCAGCAGTGAGGGGACAGTCCACGAGCAGTACTTC CASSEGTVHEQYF
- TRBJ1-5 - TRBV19 TGTGCCAGTAGTACAACCGTACAGGCTTACCATAGCAATCAGCCCCAGCATTTT CASSTTVQAYHSNQPQHF
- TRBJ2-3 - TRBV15 TGTGCCACCAGCAGAGACAGGGAGAGCACAGATACGCAGTATTTT CATSRDRESTDTQYF
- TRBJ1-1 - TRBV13 TGTGCCAGCAGCTTACGAAGGACTGAAGCTTTCTTT CASSLRRTEAFF
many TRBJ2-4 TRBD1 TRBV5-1 TGCGCCAGCAGCTTGGGGACAGGAGACATTCAGTACTTC CASSLGTGDIQYF
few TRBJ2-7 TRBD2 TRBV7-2 TGTGCCAGCAGCTTAGGGGCTAGCGGTAACTACGAGCAGTACTTC CASSLGASGNYEQYF
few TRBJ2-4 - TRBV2 TGTGCCAGCAGTGAAGCCCCAGGGGTTCAGTACTTC CASSEAPGVQYF
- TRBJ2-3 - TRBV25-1 TGTGCCAGCAGTGAATGGGGGCCAGATACGCAGTATTTT CASSEWGPDTQYF
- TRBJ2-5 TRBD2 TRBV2 TGTGCCAGCAGCGCCAGCGGGGTAGAGACCCAGTACTTC CASSASGVETQYF
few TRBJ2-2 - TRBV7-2 TGTGCCAGTCAGGGGATCCCTACCGGGGAGCTGTTTTTT CASQGIPTGELFF